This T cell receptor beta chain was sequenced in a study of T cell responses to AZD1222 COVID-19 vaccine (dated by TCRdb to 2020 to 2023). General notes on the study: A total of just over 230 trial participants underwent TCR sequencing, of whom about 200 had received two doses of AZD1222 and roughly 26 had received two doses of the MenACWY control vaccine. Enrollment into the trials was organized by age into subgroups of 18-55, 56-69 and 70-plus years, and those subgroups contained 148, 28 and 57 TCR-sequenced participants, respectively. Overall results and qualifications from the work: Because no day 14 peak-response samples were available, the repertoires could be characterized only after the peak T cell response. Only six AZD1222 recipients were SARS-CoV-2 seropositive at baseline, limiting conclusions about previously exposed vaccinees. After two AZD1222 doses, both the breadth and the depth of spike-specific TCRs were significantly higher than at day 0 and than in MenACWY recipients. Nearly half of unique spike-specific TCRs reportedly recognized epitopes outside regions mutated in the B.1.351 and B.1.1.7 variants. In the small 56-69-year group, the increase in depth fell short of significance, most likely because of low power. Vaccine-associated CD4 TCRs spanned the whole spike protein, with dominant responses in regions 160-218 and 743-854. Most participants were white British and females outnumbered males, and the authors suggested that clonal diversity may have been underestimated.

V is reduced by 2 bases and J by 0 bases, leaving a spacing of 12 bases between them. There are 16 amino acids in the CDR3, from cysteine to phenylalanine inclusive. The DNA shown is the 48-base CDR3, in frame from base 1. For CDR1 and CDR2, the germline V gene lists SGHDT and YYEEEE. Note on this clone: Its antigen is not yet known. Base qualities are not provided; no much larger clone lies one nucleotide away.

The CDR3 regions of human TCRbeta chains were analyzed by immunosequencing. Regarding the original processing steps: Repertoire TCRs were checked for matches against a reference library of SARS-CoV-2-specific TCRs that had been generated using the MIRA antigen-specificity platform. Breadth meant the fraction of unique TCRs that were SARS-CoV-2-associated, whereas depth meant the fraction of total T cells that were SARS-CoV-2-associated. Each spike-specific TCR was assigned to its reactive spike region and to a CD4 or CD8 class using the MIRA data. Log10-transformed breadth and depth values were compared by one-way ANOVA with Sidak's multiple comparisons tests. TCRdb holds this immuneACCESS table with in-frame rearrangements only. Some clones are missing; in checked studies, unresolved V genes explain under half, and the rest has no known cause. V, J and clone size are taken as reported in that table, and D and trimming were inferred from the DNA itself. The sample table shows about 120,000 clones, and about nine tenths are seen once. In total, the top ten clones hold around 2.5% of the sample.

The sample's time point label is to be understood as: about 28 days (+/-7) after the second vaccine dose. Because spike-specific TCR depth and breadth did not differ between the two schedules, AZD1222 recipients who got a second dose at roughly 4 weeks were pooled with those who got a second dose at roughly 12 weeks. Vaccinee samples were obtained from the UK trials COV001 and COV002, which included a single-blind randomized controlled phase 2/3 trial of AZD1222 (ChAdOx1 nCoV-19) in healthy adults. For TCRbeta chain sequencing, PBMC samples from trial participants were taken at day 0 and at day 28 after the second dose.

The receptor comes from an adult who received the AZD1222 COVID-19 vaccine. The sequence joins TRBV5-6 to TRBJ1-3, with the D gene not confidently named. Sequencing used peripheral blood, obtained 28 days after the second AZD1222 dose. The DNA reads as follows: TGTGCCAGCAGCTTACATAGTCTCTTCTCTGGAAACACCATATATTTT. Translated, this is CASSLHSLFSGNTIYF.